The 2 T cell receptor beta chains below come from one sample, sequenced in a study of T cells in Graves' hyperthyroidism and ophthalmopathy. The source material, RNA transcripts, was used to amplify TCR beta CDR3 regions. HTBI primers were used for first-round RT-PCR of the TCR CDR3. In TCRdb, the multiplex PCR reads were re-called with MiXCR into one record per CDR3 protein. The table has 600,000 or so distinct CDR3 sequences, around 13% seen once. The sequenced sample consisted of blood. Receptors were obtained from a woman aged 45-65 years with Graves' ophthalmopathy.

This chain uses TRBV7-2 with TRBJ1-2; D is uncertain. This CDR3 has 16 residues. The V gene's germline CDR1 is SGHTA and CDR2 FQGNSA. V dropped 3 bases and J dropped 2 bases, with 16 bases sitting between them. Here the CDR3 reads CASSLVRNRQNYGYTF. The CDR3 DNA reads TGTGCCAGCAGCTTGGTGAGGAACCGCCAAAACTATGGCTACACCTTC.

This clonotype has a handful of counts. The chain recombines TRBV2 with TRBJ2-6; no clear D. CDR3 length: 18 amino acids. Germline CDR1 is SNHLY and CDR2 is FYNNEI. The ends were cut back, 0 bases at V and 4 bases at J, with 16 bases in the middle. CDR3 DNA: TGTGCCAGCAGTGAAGCTAGGATCTCCTTCTCCGGGGCCAACGTCCTGACTTTC. It specifies CASSEARISFSGANVLTF. The variable domain in full, completed from reference TRBV2 and TRBJ2-6, reads EPEVTQTPSHQVTQMGQEVILRCVPISNHLYFYWYRQILGQKVEFLVSFYNNEISEKSEIFDDQFSVERPDGSNFTLKIRSTKLEDSAMYFCASSEARISFSGANVLTFGAGSRLTVL.